This is a list of T cell receptor beta chains from one sample in a study of T cell responses to AZD1222 COVID-19 vaccine. Assay: immunoSEQ multiplex PCR; the TCRdb copy retains only in-frame clones and omits some. The sample holds 130,000 or so clones, 80% to 90% seen once. Sequencing used peripheral blood, obtained on day 0 of AZD1222 vaccination. These receptors were collected from an adult in good health. Both conserved end residues are part of each CDR3. D genes are given only for firm matches. The size of a clone is reported for some rows only, either as once, few or many, or as a class for expanded clones.

>TRBJ2-7|NA|TRBV11-2|TRBD1
TGTGCCAGCAGGCCGCTATCCGGGACAGGGCTCTACGAGCAGTACTTC
CASRPLSGTGLYEQYF
>TRBJ2-7|NA|TRBV3-1/TRBV3-2|NA
TGTGCCAGCAGCCGCGGGACAGTATACGAGCAGTACTTC
CASSRGTVYEQYF
>TRBJ1-1|NA|TRBV7-9|NA
TGTGCCAGCAGCTCAGCGGTCGGGAACACTGAAGCTTTCTTT
CASSSAVGNTEAFF
>TRBJ1-5|few|TRBV4-1|TRBD1
TGCGCCAGCAGCCAGGGGACAGGGAGCAATCAGCCCCAGCATTTT
CASSQGTGSNQPQHF
>TRBJ2-7|NA|TRBV4-1|TRBD2
TGCGCCAGCAGCCAAGGGCCAGCGGGAGGGTCCTACGAGCAGTACTTC
CASSQGPAGGSYEQYF
>TRBJ2-2|NA|TRBV7-7|NA
TGTGCCAGCAGCCCCCAGTTCCCGTCGAAATATCCCGGGGAGCTGTTTTTT
CASSPQFPSKYPGELFF
>TRBJ1-5|NA|TRBV23-1|NA
TGCGCCAGCAGCCTAAATACAGGCAACGACCTTGATCAGCCCCAGCATTTT
CASSLNTGNDLDQPQHF
>TRBJ1-2|once|TRBV5-1|TRBD1
TGCGCCAGCAATGTTGGACAGGGGTTGGGCTACACCTTC
CASNVGQGLGYTF
>TRBJ2-7|NA|TRBV29-1|NA
TGCAGCGTTCGGCAGGACTCCTACGAGCAGTACTTC
CSVRQDSYEQYF
>TRBJ2-3|NA|TRBV19|TRBD1
TGTGCCAGTAGTATAGCGGGACAGGGGGCAGATACGCAGTATTTT
CASSIAGQGADTQYF
>TRBJ1-5|NA|TRBV6-2/TRBV6-3|TRBD1
TGTGCCAGCAGTTGGGACAGAGTCTATAGCAATCAGCCCCAGCATTTT
CASSWDRVYSNQPQHF
>TRBJ1-1|NA|TRBV7-2|NA
TGTGCCAGCAGCTTTGCCCTTAGTACTGAAGCTTTCTTT
CASSFALSTEAFF
>TRBJ2-7|NA|TRBV27|TRBD1
TGTGCCAGCAGTTCGGGACAGACTTTTCCCTACGAGCAGTACTTC
CASSSGQTFPYEQYF
>TRBJ2-7|once|TRBV19|TRBD2
TGTGCCACCCGGGCGGAGCGGGAGATCGGCGAGCAGTACTTC
CATRAEREIGEQYF
>TRBJ1-2|NA|TRBV7-2|TRBD1
TGTGCCAGCAGCTCCCAGGGGGCTCCTAACTATGGCTACACCTTC
CASSSQGAPNYGYTF
>TRBJ2-1|few|TRBV10-3|TRBD2
TGTGCCATCAGTTTTAGCGGGAGGGCCGCGGCCAATGAGCAGTTCTTC
CAISFSGRAAANEQFF
>TRBJ2-7|few|TRBV7-2|NA
TGTGCCAGCAGCTTAGGCGGGGCGAGCTCCTACGAGCAGTACTTC
CASSLGGASSYEQYF
>TRBJ2-2|NA|TRBV4-2|TRBD2
TGTGCCAGCAGCCACACTAGCGGGGGGGCTGACACCGGGGAGCTGTTTTTT
CASSHTSGGADTGELFF
>TRBJ2-5|few|TRBV6-1|NA
TGTGCCAGCAGTGAATACAGGGTACCGGAGACCCAGTACTTC
CASSEYRVPETQYF
>TRBJ1-2|NA|TRBV7-8|NA
TGTGCCAGCAGCTTAGGGAGGGCAGGTCAAGCTAACTATGGCTACACCTTC
CASSLGRAGQANYGYTF
>TRBJ2-3|once|TRBV11-2|NA
TGTGCCAGCAGCTTAGGGTCGCGGGGGCCTAGCACAGATACGCAGTATTTT
CASSLGSRGPSTDTQYF
>TRBJ1-2|NA|TRBV15|NA
TGTGCCACCGGCATTAACTATGGCTACACCTTC
CATGINYGYTF
>TRBJ2-1|NA|TRBV6-6|NA
TGTGCCAGCAGTTATTCACAGGGCGGATTCTTC
CASSYSQGGFF
>TRBJ1-2|once|TRBV10-3|NA
TGTGCCATCAGTGAGTCGGGCTATGGCTACACCTTC
CAISESGYGYTF
>TRBJ2-7|NA|TRBV27|NA
TGTGCCAGCAGAAGGACAGTCGGGCCCTACGAGCAGTACTTC
CASRRTVGPYEQYF
>TRBJ2-6|NA|TRBV18|TRBD1
TGTGCCAGCTCACCACAAGGACAGGGGGCGGCTGGGGCCAACGTCCTGACTTTC
CASSPQGQGAAGANVLTF
>TRBJ1-4|NA|TRBV7-9|NA
TGTGCCAGCAGCTCCCCGCGGACCGGACTGGACTTTAATGAAAAACTGTTTTTT
CASSSPRTGLDFNEKLFF
>TRBJ2-5|NA|TRBV6-5|TRBD2
TGTGCCAGGACTAGCGGGAGGGAAGAGACCCAGTACTTC
CARTSGREETQYF
>TRBJ1-1|NA|TRBV7-6|TRBD1
TGTGCCAGCAGCTTAGCCTACAGGACAGGGACGAACACTGAAGCTTTCTTT
CASSLAYRTGTNTEAFF
>TRBJ2-1|NA|TRBV7-2|NA
TGTGCCAGCAGCCCCTCTCTGAGCTCCTACAATGAGCAGTTCTTC
CASSPSLSSYNEQFF
>TRBJ1-2|once|TRBV7-2|TRBD1
TGTGCCAGCAGCTTAGACACGGGACAGGGGCTCTATGGCTACACCTTC
CASSLDTGQGLYGYTF
>TRBJ1-6|NA|TRBV6-1|TRBD1
TGTGCCAGCAGTGAACGCGCCGGGACAGGGTATTCACCCCTCCACTTT
CASSERAGTGYSPLHF
>TRBJ1-1|once|TRBV4-3|NA
TGCGCCAGCAGCCAAGCTGGATTGAACACTGAAGCTTTCTTT
CASSQAGLNTEAFF
>TRBJ2-2|NA|TRBV6-2/TRBV6-3|NA
TGTGCCAGCAGTTACGGGGGGGCCGGCACCGGGGAGCTGTTTTTT
CASSYGGAGTGELFF
>TRBJ1-2|NA|TRBV10-2|TRBD1
TGCGCCAGCAGGACAGGGGTTGGCTACACCTTC
CASRTGVGYTF
>TRBJ2-3|NA|TRBV7-9|TRBD1
TGTGCCAGCAGCTTAGCTCCCAGGGGGCCCACAGATACGCAGTATTTT
CASSLAPRGPTDTQYF
>TRBJ2-6|NA|TRBV6-2/TRBV6-3|NA
TGTGCCAGCAGTTACGACGGTAGCTCTGGGGCCAACGTCCTGACTTTC
CASSYDGSSGANVLTF
>TRBJ2-5|NA|TRBV12-3/TRBV12-4|NA
TGTGCCAGCAGTCTAGGGGGGACCCAGTACTTC
CASSLGGTQYF
>TRBJ2-1|NA|TRBV4-1|NA
TGCGCCAGCAGCCAAGGCTGGACTAGGGGGAACAATGAGCAGTTCTTC
CASSQGWTRGNNEQFF
>TRBJ2-7|NA|TRBV6-6|TRBD2
TGTGCCAGCAGCTATACTAGCGGGAGGGCCTACGAGCAGTACTTC
CASSYTSGRAYEQYF
>TRBJ2-3|NA|TRBV2|TRBD2
TGTGCCAGCAGTGAAGCCGGTAGCGGGAGCACAGATACGCAGTATTTT
CASSEAGSGSTDTQYF
>TRBJ2-5|few|TRBV27|TRBD2
TGTGCCAGCAGTTTACCGGAGCGGGAGGCCCCGGAGACCCAGTACTTC
CASSLPEREAPETQYF
>TRBJ1-3|NA|TRBV6-6|NA
TGTGCCAGCAGTTCCCACATGGGAGGGTCTGGAAACACCATATATTTT
CASSSHMGGSGNTIYF
>TRBJ2-1|NA|TRBV7-3|TRBD2
TGTGCCAGCGCCCCATTGAGCGGGGGGAACTACAATGAGCAGTTCTTC
CASAPLSGGNYNEQFF
>TRBJ2-2|NA|TRBV12-5|NA
TGTGCTAGTGGTTTGTGGGTCAGGGAGGTTACCGGGGAGCTGTTTTTT
CASGLWVREVTGELFF
>TRBJ2-7|NA|TRBV27|TRBD2
TGTGCCAGCAGTCTCATCGGGACTAGCGGTTCCTACGAGCAGTACTTC
CASSLIGTSGSYEQYF
>TRBJ2-7|NA|TRBV7-6|TRBD1
TGTGCCAGCAGCTCCCGGGACAGTAGATGGGAAGCGCAGTACTTC
CASSSRDSRWEAQYF
>TRBJ2-7|NA|TRBV12-3/TRBV12-4|NA
TGTGCCAGCAGCCGCCTCAATTACGAGCAGTACTTC
CASSRLNYEQYF
>TRBJ1-5|NA|TRBV19|NA
TGTGCCAGTAGTATGGCCAGGGGACGCAATCAGCCCCAGCATTTT
CASSMARGRNQPQHF
>TRBJ2-7|NA|TRBV25-1|NA
TGTGCCAGCAGTGTACAGGGAGCGGGGCACGAGCAGTACTTC
CASSVQGAGHEQYF
>TRBJ2-7|NA|TRBV18|TRBD2
TGTGCCAGCTCACCACTTCCCGGCGGGAGCGGGGAGCAGTACTTC
CASSPLPGGSGEQYF
>TRBJ1-5|NA|TRBV11-1|NA
TGTGCCAGCAGCCCAGGACAGAACAATCAGCCCCAGCATTTT
CASSPGQNNQPQHF
>TRBJ2-4|NA|TRBV2|NA
TGTGCCGTAAAAGGGGGTGGGGCCAAAAACATTCAGTACTTC
CAVKGGGAKNIQYF
>TRBJ2-1|NA|TRBV10-3|TRBD1
TGTGCCATCAGTACAGGGGGCAATGAGCAGTTCTTC
CAISTGGNEQFF